This TCR beta chain was observed in a study of shared T cell receptors in the human thymus. The assay was immunoSEQ multiplex PCR, and TCRdb's table has in-frame clones only and misses some. The table has roughly 660,000 clones, roughly 90% seen once. This CDR3 spans 18 amino acids. Germline CDR1 SGDLS, CDR2 YYNGEE. V was trimmed by 3 bases and J by 0 bases, leaving 18 bases between them. This sample was shared with a second study, whose subject was human thymus T cells. That study reports: Corrective cardiac surgery supplied the resected thymus tissue. V and J gene usage appeared biased in thymic and blood repertoires.

The material sequenced was thymocytes. This receptor was identified in a boy younger than two with a congenital heart defect. The chain carries TRBV9 and TRBJ1-4; D is possibly TRBD1 (5 bases). The CDR3: CASSASLGGDPTNEKLFF. CDR3 sequence (DNA): TGTGCCAGCAGCGCAAGCCTGGGGGGGGATCCAACTAATGAAAAACTGTTTTTT.